Sequencing of this TCR beta chain was carried out in a study of T cells in Graves' hyperthyroidism and ophthalmopathy. General observations from the study: A 13 V-J model separated ophthalmopathy from stable hyperthyroidism. Appearing also in blood were most of the thyroid clonotypes expanded above 0.001. For ophthalmopathy, model prediction preceded onset by a median roughly 6.5 months.

Clinical symptoms, serum thyroxine and TRAb, thyroid ultrasound and orbital computed tomography together formed the diagnostic basis. TCR beta CDR3 regions were amplified from RNA transcripts. HTBI primers were used for first-round RT-PCR of the TCR CDR3. TCRdb called the multiplex PCR reads again in MiXCR, with one record for every CDR3 protein. The sample has hundreds of thousands of distinct CDR3 sequences; just under 45% are singletons. A word on this clonotype: Its target is unknown. The germline gene is not matched at one end of the junction; a read error may be the cause.

This CDR3 is built from 15 residues. The germline CDR1 and CDR2 sequences are LNHDA and SQIVND (reference sequence). The gene calls are TRBV19 and TRBJ2-2; 7 nucleotides agree with TRBD2. This clonotype was sampled from an adult man with Graves' disease, either hyperthyroidism or ophthalmopathy (not recorded which). Sequenced input: peripheral blood or thyroid tissue (not recorded which). The CDR3 bases are TGTGCCAGTAGCTTACTAGCGAGGAACACCGGGGAGCTGCTTTTT. As protein: CASSLLARNTGELLF.